One and the same sample provided the 10 T cell receptor beta chains below, sequenced in a study of T-cell reconstitution after alpha-beta-depleted transplantation in children. The TCRbeta library incorporated unique molecular identifiers. Each CDR3 protein gets one entry after TCRdb re-called the PCR reads with MiXCR. The sample consists of roughly 200,000 distinct CDR3 sequences, approximately 6.8% of them appearing once. The input for sequencing was PBMCs from the stem cell graft donor, taken from the stem cell graft. Receptor source: a human donor who donated a stem cell graft to a child with Wiskott-Aldrich syndrome.

This clonotype was seen repeatedly, ten times or more. The chain recombines TRBV5-1 with TRBJ2-2; the D gene is possibly TRBD1 (6 bases). Per germline, CDR1 SGHRS and CDR2 YFSETQ. The CDR3 is 15 amino acids. Between the trimmed V and J ends, which lost 2 bases and 2 bases, there was a span of 10 bases. The DNA for the CDR3 is TGCGCCAGCAGCTTTCGGGGACACAACACCGGGGAGCTGTTTTTT. Amino acids: CASSFRGHNTGELFF. Full variable domain (remainder filled in from reference TRBV5-1 and TRBJ2-2): KAGVTQTPRYLIKTRGQQVTLSCSPISGHRSVSWYQQTPGQGLQFLFEYFSETQRNKGNFPGRFSGRQFSNSRSEMNVSTLELGDSALYLCASSFRGHNTGELFFGEGSRLTVL.

A few counts support this clonotype. The chain joins TRBV6-2 or TRBV6-3 to TRBJ1-5; 10 bases line up with TRBD1. The CDR3 loop spans 20 amino acids. Unmatched junction bases numbered 20, after V lost 4 bases and J lost 5 bases. Germline V lookup: CDR1 MNHEY, CDR2 SVGEGT. CDR3 in DNA: TGTGCCAGCAGTTCCCGAATCCCCGGGACAGGGGTAATGGCTCATCAGCCCCAGCATTTT. Protein product: CASSSRIPGTGVMAHQPQHF.

This clonotype was observed a few times. This chain joins TRBV6-1 and TRBJ2-5; D is possibly TRBD1 (6 bases). Trimming cost V 4 bases and J 4 bases, with 19 bases left between them. This CDR3 contains 16 residues. CDR1 is MNHNS and CDR2 is SASEGT in the germline V gene. Written as DNA, the CDR3 is TGTGCCAGCAGTGTCCAACAGGGCCCGATCGGAGAGACCCAGTACTTC. It translates to CASSVQQGPIGETQYF.

This clonotype was observed at least ten times. The V gene is TRBV29-1, the J gene TRBJ1-1; no clear D gene. Germline CDR1 reads SQVTM; CDR2 reads ANQGSEA. The CDR3 runs 13 residues. The V gene lost 7 bases and the J gene lost 0 bases, with 12 bases spanning the gap. CDR3 loop: CSAAPGMNTEAFF. CDR3 nucleotide sequence: TGCAGCGCCGCCCCCGGGATGAACACTGAAGCTTTCTTT.

Ten or more counts support this clonotype. J is TRBJ1-1 and V is TRBV29-1, with D possibly TRBD1 on 6 matching bases. V lost 4 bases to trimming and J lost 1 base, with 16 bases between them. Germline V CDR1 and CDR2: SQVTM, ANQGSEA. The CDR3 spans 15 residues. CDR3 in DNA: TGCAGCGTTGCTATACCGGGACACTCGAACACTGAAGCTTTCTTT. Translated, it gives CSVAIPGHSNTEAFF.

This clonotype has a count of ten or more. The CDR3 region is CASSRDRSSGNTIYF. As DNA, the CDR3 is TGTGCCAGCAGTCGGGACAGGAGCTCTGGAAACACCATATATTTT. The gene calls are TRBV6-1 and TRBJ1-3, with 8 nucleotides matching TRBD1. Germline V lookup: CDR1 MNHNS, CDR2 SASEGT. This CDR3 is 15 amino acids long. The ends lost 5 bases at V and 0 bases at J; junction bases unmatched: 3.

This chain connects TRBV12-3 or TRBV12-4 to TRBJ1-2; no reliable D call. CDR3 length equals 13 residues. V lost 5 bases, J lost 0 bases, and 7 bases lay in between. The CDR3 spells CASSPTTNYGYTF. DNA for the CDR3: TGTGCCAGCAGTCCCACTACTAACTATGGCTACACCTTC.

This clonotype has ten or more counts. The V and J genes are TRBV7-2 and TRBJ2-1; 8 bases fit TRBD2. Germline values: CDR1 SGHTA, CDR2 FQGNSA. This CDR3 comprises 15 residues. V was pared by 2 bases and J by 8 bases, with 8 bases of the junction left unmatched. Here the CDR3 reads CASSLRSGSRHEQFF. Written as DNA, the CDR3 is TGTGCCAGCAGCTTAAGGAGCGGGAGCCGACATGAGCAGTTCTTC.

This clonotype has a count of ten or more. J is TRBJ2-1 and V is TRBV4-3; 9 nucleotides line up with TRBD2. V lost 4 bases, J lost 0 bases, and 7 bases stayed unmatched. Per the germline V gene, CDR1 is LGHNA and CDR2 is YSLEER. The CDR3 length is 17 residues. DNA of the CDR3: TGCGCCAGCAGCCTAGAGACTAGCGGAAGCTCCTACAATGAGCAGTTCTTC. It is translated as CASSLETSGSSYNEQFF.

This clonotype was recorded at least ten times. V and J are TRBV29-1 and TRBJ2-7; 8 nucleotides match TRBD1. The germline V gene has CDR1 SQVTM and CDR2 ANQGSEA. V trimming: 7 bases; J trimming: 3 bases; junction bases outside the gene matches: 8. The CDR3 is 13 residues long. CDR3 sequence reads: CSASGTGFYEQYF. CDR3 DNA: TGCAGCGCGTCCGGGACAGGCTTCTACGAGCAGTACTTC.